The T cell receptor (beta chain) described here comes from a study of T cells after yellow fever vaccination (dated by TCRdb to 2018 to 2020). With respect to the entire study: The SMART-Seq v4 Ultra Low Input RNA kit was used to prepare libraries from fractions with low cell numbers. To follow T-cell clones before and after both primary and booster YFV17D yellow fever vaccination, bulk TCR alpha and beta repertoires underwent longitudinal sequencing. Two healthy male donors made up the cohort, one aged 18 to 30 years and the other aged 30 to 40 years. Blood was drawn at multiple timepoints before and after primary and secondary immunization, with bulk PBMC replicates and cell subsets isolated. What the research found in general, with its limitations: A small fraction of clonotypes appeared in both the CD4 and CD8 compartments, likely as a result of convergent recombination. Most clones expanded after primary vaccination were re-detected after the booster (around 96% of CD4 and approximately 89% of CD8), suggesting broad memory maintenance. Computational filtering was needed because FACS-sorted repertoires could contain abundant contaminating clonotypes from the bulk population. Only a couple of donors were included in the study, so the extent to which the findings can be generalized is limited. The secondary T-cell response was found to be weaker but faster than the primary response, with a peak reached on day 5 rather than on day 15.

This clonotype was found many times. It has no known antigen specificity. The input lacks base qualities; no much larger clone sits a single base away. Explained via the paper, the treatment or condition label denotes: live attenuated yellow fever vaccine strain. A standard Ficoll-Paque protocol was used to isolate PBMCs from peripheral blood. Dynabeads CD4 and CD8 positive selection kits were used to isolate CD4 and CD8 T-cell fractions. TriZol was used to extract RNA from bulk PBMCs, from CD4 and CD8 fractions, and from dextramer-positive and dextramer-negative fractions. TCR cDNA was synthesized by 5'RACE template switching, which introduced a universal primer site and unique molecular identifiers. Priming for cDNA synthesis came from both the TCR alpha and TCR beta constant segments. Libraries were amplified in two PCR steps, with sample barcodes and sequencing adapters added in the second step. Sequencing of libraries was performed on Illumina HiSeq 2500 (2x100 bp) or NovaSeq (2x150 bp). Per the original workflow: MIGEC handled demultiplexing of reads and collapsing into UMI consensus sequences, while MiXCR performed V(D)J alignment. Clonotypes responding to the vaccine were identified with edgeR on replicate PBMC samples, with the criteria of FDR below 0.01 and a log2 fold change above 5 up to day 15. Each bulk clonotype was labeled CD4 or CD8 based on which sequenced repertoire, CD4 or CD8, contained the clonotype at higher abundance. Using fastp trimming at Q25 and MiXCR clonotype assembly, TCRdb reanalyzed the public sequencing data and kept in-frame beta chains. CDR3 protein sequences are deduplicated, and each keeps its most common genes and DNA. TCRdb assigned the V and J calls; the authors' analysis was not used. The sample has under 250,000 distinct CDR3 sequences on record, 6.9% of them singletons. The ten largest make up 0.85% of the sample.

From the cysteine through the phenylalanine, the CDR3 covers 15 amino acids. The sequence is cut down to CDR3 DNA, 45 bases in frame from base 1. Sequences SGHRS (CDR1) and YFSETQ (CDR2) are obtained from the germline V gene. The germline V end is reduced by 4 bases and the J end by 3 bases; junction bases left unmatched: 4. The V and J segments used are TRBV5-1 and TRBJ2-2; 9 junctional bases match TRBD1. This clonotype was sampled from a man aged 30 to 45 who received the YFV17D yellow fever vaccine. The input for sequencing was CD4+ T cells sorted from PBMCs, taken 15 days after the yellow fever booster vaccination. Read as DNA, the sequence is TGCGCCAGCAGCAAAAGGACAGGGGACACCGGGGAGCTGTTTTTT. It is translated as CASSKRTGDTGELFF.